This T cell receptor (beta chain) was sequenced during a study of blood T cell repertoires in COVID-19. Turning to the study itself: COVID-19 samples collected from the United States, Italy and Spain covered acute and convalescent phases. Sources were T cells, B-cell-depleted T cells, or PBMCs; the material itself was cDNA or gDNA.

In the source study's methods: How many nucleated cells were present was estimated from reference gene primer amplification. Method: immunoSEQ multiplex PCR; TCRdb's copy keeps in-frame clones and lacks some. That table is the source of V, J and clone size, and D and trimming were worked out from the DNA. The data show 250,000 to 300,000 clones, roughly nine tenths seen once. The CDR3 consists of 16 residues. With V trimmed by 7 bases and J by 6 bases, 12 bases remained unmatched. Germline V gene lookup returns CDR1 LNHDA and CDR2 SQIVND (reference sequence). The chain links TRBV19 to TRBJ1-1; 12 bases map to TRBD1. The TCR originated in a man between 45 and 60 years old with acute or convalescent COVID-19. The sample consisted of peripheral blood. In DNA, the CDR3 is TGTGCCAGTACTCCCGGGACAGGGGGCGGACGGGCTGAAGCTTTCTTT. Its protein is CASTPGTGGGRAEAFF.